Below are 14 T cell receptor beta chains sequenced from a single sample in a study of cytomegalovirus exposure and HLA in healthy donors. Use of 60 Vbeta and 13 Jbeta primers characterized the PCR. Sequencing was performed with immunoSEQ multiplex PCR; in TCRdb, only in-frame clones are kept and a portion is missing. This sample has 100,000 to 150,000 clones, with more than 80% found just once. Sequencing input: PBMCs. The receptor source for this set is a man aged 25-40 years in good health and CMV-seropositive.

This clone was detected only once. This chain connects TRBV7-3 to TRBJ1-3, with 7 bases lining up with TRBD1. The V and J ends lost 5 bases and 4 bases, in that order; junction bases with no gene match: 5. Germline CDR1 reads SGHTA; CDR2 reads FQGTGA. The CDR3 extends over 14 amino acids. CDR3 in amino acids: CASSTPGQGNTIYF. The DNA for the CDR3 is TGTGCCAGCAGCACGCCGGGACAGGGAAACACCATATATTTT.

The chain uses TRBV11-2 and TRBJ1-2; no clear D gene. The CDR3 is 14 residues long. Trimming shortened V by 3 bases and J by 2 bases, and 10 bases separated the two germline ends. Germline CDR1 is SGHAT and CDR2 is FQNNGV. In DNA, the CDR3 is TGTGCCAGCAGCTTTGATAGTTTCAACTATGGCTACACCTTC. Protein sequence: CASSFDSFNYGYTF.

The rearrangement links TRBV2 to TRBJ2-5; TRBD1 matches at 7 bases. The CDR3 is 14 amino acids. Germline lookup yields CDR1 SNHLY and CDR2 FYNNEI. Losses at the gene ends were 5 bases for V and 4 bases for J; bases not matched to a gene: 7. The CDR3 bases are TGTGCCAGCAGTCGGGACAGAAACACAGAGACCCAGTACTTC. As protein: CASSRDRNTETQYF.

The gene calls are TRBV9 and TRBJ1-1; possibly TRBD1 for D (5 bases). Per germline, CDR1 SGDLS and CDR2 YYNGEE. The CDR3 has 18 amino acids. The V end was cut by 3 bases, the J end by 1 base, with 22 bases between. For the CDR3, the DNA is TGTGCCAGCAGCGGTCCCTCCCAGGGAGGGAGAAGGAACACTGAAGCTTTCTTT. Protein: CASSGPSQGGRRNTEAFF.

The V and J genes are TRBV5-6 and TRBJ1-5; D uncertain. This CDR3 spans 14 amino acids. Deletions cut 3 bases from V and 5 bases from J, with 12 bases between. Germline CDR1 and CDR2: SGHDT and YYEEEE. The DNA of the CDR3 is TGTGCCAGCAGCTCCATGGACTTAGATCAGCCCCAGCATTTT. This encodes CASSSMDLDQPQHF.

A word on this clone: An end of the junction does not agree with germline; a read error may underlie this. The chain recombines TRBV7-9 with TRBJ2-1; D may be TRBD1 (6 bases). The germline V gene encodes CDR1 SEHNR and CDR2 FQNEAQ (reference sequence). This CDR3 comprises 18 residues. The CDR3 DNA reads TGTTCCAGCAGCTTGGGGGCATTCGGTCAGGGGCGGTACGATGAGCAGTTCTTC. It yields the protein CSSSLGAFGQGRYDEQFF.

V usage is TRBV14 and J usage is TRBJ1-6, with TRBD1 matching over 7 bases. This CDR3 region has 15 residues. The trim removed 1 base at V and 6 bases at J, leaving 3 bases unmatched. Looked up from germline, CDR1 is SGHDN and CDR2 is FVKESK. Here the CDR3 reads CASSQGQGLNSPLHF. DNA of the CDR3: TGTGCCAGCAGCCAAGGACAGGGTCTTAATTCACCCCTCCACTTT.

The rearrangement joins TRBV9 to TRBJ2-4; perhaps TRBD2 as D (5 bases). Trimming stripped 4 bases from V and 8 bases from J, with 16 bases between. Germline V gives CDR1 SGDLS, CDR2 YYNGEE. The CDR3 is 14 residues long. CDR3 nucleotide sequence: TGTGCCAGCAGCCCCCCCGGCGGGTCAGACATTCAGTACTTC. This translates into CASSPPGGSDIQYF.

The J gene is TRBJ2-7, the V gene TRBV19, with TRBD1 identical over 10 bases. Germline V CDR1 and CDR2: LNHDA, SQIVND (reference sequence). The J segment lost 6 bases and the V segment lost 10 bases, leaving 15 bases of the junction unmatched. The CDR3 covers 15 residues. The CDR3 nucleotides read TGTGCCACCAAAGCCACCGGGACAGGGGTTCGCGAGCAGTACTTC. The encoded protein is CATKATGTGVREQYF. Full variable domain (remainder filled in from reference TRBV19 and TRBJ2-7): DGGITQSPKYLFRKEGQNVTLSCEQNLNHDAMYWYRQDPGQGLRLIYYSQIVNDFQKGDIAEGYSVSREKKESFPLTVTSAQKNPTAFYLCATKATGTGVREQYFGPGTRLTVT.

The CDR3, as DNA: TGTGCCAGCAGTTTGCAGGGGGCAGACCAGCCCCAGCATTTT. As protein: CASSLQGADQPQHF. V is TRBV27 and J is TRBJ1-5; TRBD1 agrees at 8 bases. From germline, CDR1 is MNHEY and CDR2 SMNVEV (reference sequence). V trimming: 3 bases; J trimming: 7 bases; junction bases outside the gene matches: 5. This CDR3 has 14 residues.

This sequence joins TRBV5-1 and TRBJ2-7; TRBD1 matches at 11 bases. The CDR3 runs 16 residues. Germline V gene lookup returns CDR1 SGHRS and CDR2 YFSETQ. With V trimmed by 4 bases and J by 2 bases, 8 bases remained unmatched. The CDR3 is CASSTQSGQGAYEQYF. The CDR3 DNA follows: TGCGCCAGCAGCACACAATCGGGACAGGGGGCCTACGAGCAGTACTTC.

Points on this clone: Other DNA sequences in this sample translate to the same CDR3. The V call is TRBV10-2, the J call TRBJ1-6; D not resolved. CDR3 length equals 15 residues. Between the trimmed V and J ends, which lost 6 bases and 0 bases, there was a span of 9 bases. Germline assignment: CDR1 WSHSY and CDR2 SAAADI. The CDR3 is CASRTGSSYNSPLHF. The CDR3 region has the DNA TGCGCCAGCAGGACGGGGAGCTCCTATAATTCACCCCTCCACTTT.

The V gene is TRBV10-3, the J gene TRBJ2-6, with a weak D call TRBD1 (5 bases). This CDR3 contains 17 residues. V gave up 3 bases and J gave up 0 bases, with 12 bases separating them. Germline lookup yields CDR1 ENHRY and CDR2 SYGVKD. The CDR3 region has the DNA TGTGCCATCAGTGATTTCGACAGTATCTCTGGGGCCAACGTCCTGACTTTC. This encodes CAISDFDSISGANVLTF.

This clone was observed a single time. V is TRBV12-5 and J is TRBJ1-4; no reliable D call. The CDR3 spans 15 residues. CDR1 is LGHNT, CDR2 FRNRAP, per germline. V shed 3 bases and J shed 0 bases, with 8 bases lying between them. In DNA, the CDR3 is TGTGCTAGTGGTTTAGTGAGTGCAACTAATGAAAAACTGTTTTTT. It translates to CASGLVSATNEKLFF.